This TCR beta chain came from a study of shared clonotypes between healthy human individuals. Here immunoSEQ multiplex PCR was the method, and the copy in TCRdb shows in-frame clones only, minus some. The data show fewer than 850,000 clones, around 72% seen once. All participating donors were Caucasian adults from Nashville, Tennessee. Division of CD4+ cells produced a CD45RA+ naive subset and a CD45RA-negative memory subset. The study, taken as a whole, reports: Large depth notwithstanding, sorted-subset sequencing proved incomplete by rarefaction.

Only one count was recorded for this clone. Its target is not known. The sequence came from a woman aged 30 to 39 in good health. The sequenced material came from memory CD4+ T cells sorted from blood. Subset reported: CD45RA-negative fraction.

CDR3 sequence (DNA): TGCGCCAGCAGTGCCCTCTCAACTAATGAAAAACTGTTTTTT. This encodes CASSALSTNEKLFF. The chain links TRBV5-1 to TRBJ1-4, with D unclear. V gave up 5 bases and J gave up 0 bases, with 8 bases separating them. Germline assignment: CDR1 SGHRS and CDR2 YFSETQ. This CDR3 comprises 14 residues. The full variable domain, with the rest looked up from reference TRBV5-1 and TRBJ1-4, is KAGVTQTPRYLIKTRGQQVTLSCSPISGHRSVSWYQQTPGQGLQFLFEYFSETQRNKGNFPGRFSGRQFSNSRSEMNVSTLELGDSALYLCASSALSTNEKLFFGSGTQLSVL.